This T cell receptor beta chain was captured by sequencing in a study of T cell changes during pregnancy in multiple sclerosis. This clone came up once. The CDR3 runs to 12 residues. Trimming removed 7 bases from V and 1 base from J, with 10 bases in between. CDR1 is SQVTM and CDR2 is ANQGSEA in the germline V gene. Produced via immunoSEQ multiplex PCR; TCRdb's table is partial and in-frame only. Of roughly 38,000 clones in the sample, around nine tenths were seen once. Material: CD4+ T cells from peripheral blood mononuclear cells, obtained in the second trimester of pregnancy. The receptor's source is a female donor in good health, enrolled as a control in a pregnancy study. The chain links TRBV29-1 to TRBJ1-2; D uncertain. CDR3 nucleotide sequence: TGCAGCGCTGGGGAGAATAACTATGGCTACACCTTC. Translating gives CSAGENNYGYTF.